This TCR beta chain was identified in a study of blood T cell repertoires in COVID-19. On the study more broadly: There were acute and convalescent COVID-19 samples, and they came from the United States, Italy and Spain.

Germline assignment: CDR1 MDHEN and CDR2 SYDVKM. This CDR3 has 13 amino acids. With 7 bases clipped from V and 0 bases from J, the junction kept 2 bases outside the gene matches. The data were produced by immunoSEQ multiplex PCR, yet TCRdb's version contains in-frame clones alone and is incomplete. The repertoire holds about 200,000 clones, more than 70% seen once, with less than 8% in the top ten. This TCR came from a woman aged 40 to 55 with acute COVID-19. Sample: PBMCs or T cells enriched from blood (not recorded which). This chain connects TRBV28 to TRBJ1-2, with 7 bases that match TRBD1. CDR3 residues: CASTTGANYGYTF. In nucleotides, the CDR3 is TGTGCCAGCACTACAGGGGCTAACTATGGCTACACCTTC.